Listed here are 26 T cell receptor beta chains from one sample, sequenced in a study of molecular identifiers for immune sequencing clone quantification. TCRdb reprocessed the PCR reads via MiXCR and lists one record per CDR3 protein. The repertoire includes more than 300,000 distinct CDR3 sequences, about 22% of them detected once, and under 0.95% sits in the top ten. Sequencing used naive CD8+ T cells from blood, with Jurkat cell RNA spiked in. The subset: FACS-sorted CD8+CD4-CCR7+CD45RA+ naive T cells. Receptors were obtained from a human donor in good health. Some libraries in this study had Jurkat cell RNA spiked in.

This clonotype was counted ten times or more. This rearrangement joins TRBV28 to TRBJ2-1, with D perhaps TRBD2 (5 bases). This CDR3 spans 16 amino acids. CDR1 and CDR2 (germline): MDHEN, SYDVKM. V lost 6 bases to trimming and J lost 8 bases, with 23 bases between them. The CDR3 nucleotides are TGTGCCAGCAGCCTTCTAGTGGACTCTCCCCCCCATGAGCAGTTCTTC. Residues: CASSLLVDSPPHEQFF. Full variable domain (outside the CDR3, taken from reference TRBV28 and TRBJ2-1): DVKVTQSSRYLVKRTGEKVFLECVQDMDHENMFWYRQDPGLGLRLIYFSYDVKMKEKGDIPEGYSVSREKKERFSLILESASTNQTSMYLCASSLLVDSPPHEQFFGPGTRLTVL.

This clonotype came up many times. The chain employs TRBV20-1 and TRBJ2-7, with no clear D. The CDR3 has 14 amino acids. The V gene's germline CDR1 is DFQATT and CDR2 SNEGSKA (reference sequence). Deletions cut 4 bases from V and 0 bases from J, with 13 bases between. For the CDR3, the DNA is TGCAGTGCTAACCACCCGCTTGACTCCTACGAGCAGTACTTC. Translating gives CSANHPLDSYEQYF.

About this clonotype: The germline gene is not matched at one end of the junction; a read error may be the cause. The CDR3 spells CASGLGLSGGPGYYEQYF. The CDR3 region has the DNA TGCGCTAGTGGTTTGGGTCTTAGCGGGGGGCCCGGGTACTACGAGCAGTACTTC. The chain joins TRBV12-5 to TRBJ2-7, with TRBD2 matching over 10 bases. Germline V gene data show CDR1 as LGHNT and CDR2 as FRNRAP. The CDR3 runs to 18 residues.

In its sample, this clonotype was seen many times. This chain links TRBV3-1 with TRBJ1-1; no clear D gene. The germline V gene encodes CDR1 LGHDT and CDR2 YNNKEL (reference sequence). V was cut by 1 base and J by 8 bases, with 11 bases left in between. CDR3 length: 13 amino acids. CDR3 in amino acids: CASSQVWPEEAFF. DNA for the CDR3: TGTGCCAGCAGCCAAGTCTGGCCAGAAGAAGCTTTCTTT.

With regard to this clonotype: This sequence may be a read error, since a much larger clone differs from it by one base. CDR3 in amino acids: CASSQDGERYTEAFF. The DNA of the CDR3 is TGTGCCAGCAGTCAAGACGGGGAGCGCTACACTGAAGCTTTCTTT. The chain uses TRBV12-3 or TRBV12-4 and TRBJ1-1, with D unresolved. This CDR3 is 15 amino acids long. V lost 5 bases and J 3 bases, leaving 16 bases between the germline ends.

This clonotype was seen repeatedly, ten times or more. The genes are TRBV27 and TRBJ2-7, with D tentatively TRBD1 (6 bases). The germline V and J ends were trimmed by 3 bases and 2 bases, with 14 bases remaining between them. Looked up from germline, CDR1 is MNHEY and CDR2 is SMNVEV (reference sequence). The CDR3 is made up of 15 amino acids. The CDR3 loop is CASSFVVGGPYEQYF. The DNA for the CDR3 is TGTGCCAGCAGTTTTGTGGTAGGGGGTCCCTACGAGCAGTACTTC.

This clonotype has at least ten counts. The chain combines TRBV7-2 with TRBJ2-1; D possibly corresponds to TRBD2 (5 bases). The CDR3 totals 15 residues. The V end was cut by 6 bases, the J end by 4 bases, with 16 bases between. Germline lookup yields CDR1 SGHTA and CDR2 FQGNSA. The CDR3: CASRLEEQRYNEQFF. CDR3 DNA: TGTGCCAGCAGGCTAGAGGAACAGCGGTACAATGAGCAGTTCTTC. The whole variable domain, filled in from reference TRBV7-2 and TRBJ2-1, reads GAGVSQSPSNKVTEKGKDVELRCDPISGHTALYWYRQSLGQGLEFLIYFQGNSAPDKSGLPSDRFSAERTGGSVSTLTIQRTQQEDSAVYLCASRLEEQRYNEQFFGPGTRLTVL.

The chain uses TRBV6-2 or TRBV6-3 and TRBJ1-1; D not resolved. V was trimmed by 6 bases and J by 1 base, leaving 18 bases between them. Germline V CDR1 and CDR2: MNHEY, SVGEGT. CDR3 length: 16 residues. Here the CDR3 DNA reads TGTGCCAGCAGGAGTCCAATGAGACACCAGAACACTGAAGCTTTCTTT. This encodes CASRSPMRHQNTEAFF.

The rearrangement links TRBV4-3 to TRBJ2-7, with a tentative D call TRBD1 (6 bases). The V gene lost 0 bases and the J gene lost 5 bases, with 17 bases spanning the gap. Per the germline V gene, CDR1 is LGHNA and CDR2 is YSLEER. This CDR3 region has 16 residues. The CDR3 region has the DNA TGCGCCAGCAGCCAAGATAGGGCACAGGGAACCCACGAGCAGTACTTC. It yields the protein CASSQDRAQGTHEQYF.

This clonotype was counted many times. The V call is TRBV12-3 or TRBV12-4, the J call TRBJ1-2, with D perhaps matching TRBD1 (5 bases). Trimming left V 1 base short and J 2 bases short, with 8 bases between. The CDR3 runs 14 residues. The DNA for the CDR3 is TGTGCCAGCAGTTTAGATGCAGGGAACTATGGCTACACCTTC. Translation gives CASSLDAGNYGYTF.

This clonotype has a count of ten or more. The chain links TRBV4-3 to TRBJ2-3, with D unresolved. The CDR3 has 16 residues. Looked up from germline, CDR1 is LGHNA and CDR2 is YSLEER. V was cut by 6 bases and J by 3 bases, with 19 bases left in between. This CDR3 is CASRSIIGSVTDTQYF. The CDR3 region has the DNA TGCGCCAGCAGATCCATAATCGGCTCGGTAACAGATACGCAGTATTTT.

J is TRBJ2-7 and V is TRBV28; weak D call: TRBD2 (6 bases). CDR1 MDHEN and CDR2 SYDVKM come from the germline V gene. Deletions cut 6 bases from V and 1 base from J, with 13 bases between. This CDR3 has 14 amino acids. CDR3 amino acids: CASRGRRGSYEQYF. In DNA form, the CDR3 reads TGTGCCAGCAGGGGTAGGAGGGGTTCCTACGAGCAGTACTTC.

This clonotype was observed at least ten times. The chain couples TRBV7-9 to TRBJ2-5; 13 nucleotides agree with TRBD2. Germline V lookup: CDR1 SEHNR, CDR2 FQNEAQ (reference sequence). The CDR3 extends over 17 amino acids. J was trimmed by 5 bases and V by 4 bases; bases with no gene match: 10. The CDR3 here is CASSSGLAGAVVETQYF. The DNA of the CDR3 is TGTGCCAGCAGCTCTGGACTAGCGGGGGCCGTAGTTGAGACCCAGTACTTC. Together with reference TRBV7-9 and TRBJ2-5, the CDR3 gives the full variable domain: DTGVSQNPRHKITKRGQNVTFRCDPISEHNRLYWYRQTLGQGPEFLTYFQNEAQLEKSRLLSDRFSAERPKGSFSTLEIQRTEQGDSAMYLCASSSGLAGAVVETQYFGPGTRLLVL.

In this sample, this clonotype turned up a few times. It may be a read error: a sequence one base away is much more abundant. The chain uses TRBV13 and TRBJ1-1; D is unresolved. CDR1 PRHDT and CDR2 FYEKMQ come from the germline V gene (reference sequence). The CDR3 is made up of 14 amino acids. The CDR3 coding sequence is TGTGCCAGCAGCCGAGGGTTTTCAGACACTGGAGCTTTCTTT. It translates to CASSRGFSDTGAFF. Complete variable domain (other parts from reference TRBV13 and TRBJ1-1): AAGVIQSPRHLIKEKRETATLKCYPIPRHDTVYWYQQGPGQDPQFLISFYEKMQSDKGSIPDRFSAQQFSDYHSELNMSSLELGDSALYFCASSRGFSDTGAFFGQGTRLTVV.

About this clonotype: A much more abundant neighbour one base away suggests this may be a read error. Likely a read error: the CDR3 ends without its conserved phenylalanine or tryptophan. The chain links TRBV5-3 to TRBJ2-5, with D possibly matching TRBD2 (5 bases). TRBV5-3 counts as an open reading frame of uncertain function. The CDR3 spans 16 residues. CDR3: CASSLDVVGEGETQYL. The CDR3 DNA reads TGTGCCAGCAGCTTGGACGTGGTCGGGGAAGGGGAGACCCAGTACCTC.

Details on this clonotype: Being one base from a much bigger clone, this may be a read error. The conserved phenylalanine or tryptophan normally closing the CDR3 is absent here, so this likely arose from a read error. CDR3 nucleotide sequence: TGTGCCAGCAGCCCCGGGACAGGGTGGCCCACTGAAGCTTTCTGT. It is translated as CASSPGTGWPTEAFC. The chain couples TRBV5-8 to TRBJ1-1; TRBD1 aligns across 9 bases. CDR1 and CDR2 (germline): SGHTS, YDEGEE. Trimming at V came to 4 bases and at J to 4 bases, leaving 8 bases not matched to a gene. The CDR3 is made up of 15 amino acids.

Many counts were recorded for this clonotype. This sequence joins TRBV4-3 and TRBJ2-2, with 11 nucleotides matching TRBD1. There are 16 residues in the CDR3. CDR1 LGHNA and CDR2 YSLEER come from the germline V gene. J lost 5 bases, V lost 4 bases, and 6 bases had no gene match. For the CDR3, the DNA is TGCGCCAGCAGCCCTGGGACAGGGGGGAGAACCGGGGAGCTGTTTTTT. It yields the protein CASSPGTGGRTGELFF.

This clonotype was found many times. This chain uses TRBV24-1 with TRBJ2-5; D is uncertain. Germline CDR1 KGHDR, CDR2 SFDVKD. Trimming took off 3 bases at V and 4 bases at J, with 5 bases between the two ends. The CDR3 has 12 residues. The CDR3 DNA reads TGTGCCACCAGTGATATCGGAGAGACCCAGTACTTC. Translation: CATSDIGETQYF.

This clonotype was found many times. The J gene is TRBJ1-1, the V gene TRBV4-1; no clear D gene. Germline CDR1 is MGHRA and CDR2 is YSYEKL. V dropped 0 bases and J dropped 2 bases, with 10 bases sitting between them. The CDR3 contains 15 residues. CDR3 DNA sequence: TGCGCCAGCAGCCAAGATCGGACCTTTAACACTGAAGCTTTCTTT. Residues: CASSQDRTFNTEAFF.

The V gene is TRBV29-1, the J gene TRBJ2-1; 10 nucleotides match TRBD2. CDR1 is SQVTM, CDR2 ANQGSEA, per germline. The CDR3 is 14 amino acids. J lost 8 bases, V lost 7 bases, and 11 bases had no gene match. The CDR3 reads CSAEGSGREDEQFF. The CDR3, as DNA: TGCAGCGCTGAGGGAAGCGGGAGGGAGGATGAGCAGTTCTTC.

This clonotype was observed at least ten times. The chain links TRBV20-1 to TRBJ2-5; unclear D gene. Trimming removed 1 base at V and 5 bases at J, with 8 bases between. Germline-derived CDR1 and CDR2 are DFQATT and SNEGSKA (reference sequence). CDR3 length: 12 residues. CDR3: CSARVLEETQYF. Here the CDR3 DNA reads TGCAGTGCTAGAGTTCTGGAGGAGACCCAGTACTTC.

As concerns this clonotype: This may be a read error: a much more frequent sequence differs by one nucleotide. The CDR3 spells CASGLVGTGDSPLHF. The CDR3 DNA sequence: TGTGCCAGCGGCCTCGTGGGGACAGGAGATTCACCCCTCCACTTT. The rearrangement links TRBV7-3 to TRBJ1-6; TRBD1 agrees at 8 bases. Germline lookup yields CDR1 SGHTA and CDR2 FQGTGA. The CDR3 is 15 amino acids. With V trimmed by 8 bases and J by 8 bases, 11 bases remained unmatched.

With regard to this clonotype: A read error may explain this, as a much larger clone is one base away. The chain combines TRBV20-1 with TRBJ2-3; 10 nucleotides agree with TRBD1. The ends lost 6 bases at V and 5 bases at J; junction bases unmatched: 11. CDR3 length: 15 residues. Germline CDR1 and CDR2: DFQATT and SNEGSKA (reference sequence). In DNA form, the CDR3 reads TGCAGTGCCTACCCCGAGACAGGGGGCGTAGATACGCAGTATTTT. Its protein is CSAYPETGGVDTQYF.

This clonotype was counted many times. V usage is TRBV7-9 and J usage is TRBJ2-3; 7 bases align to TRBD2. The CDR3 sequence is 15 residues long. V was clipped by 6 bases and J by 2 bases; unmatched bases: 8. The V gene's germline CDR1 is SEHNR and CDR2 FQNEAQ (reference sequence). CDR3 DNA sequence: TGTGCCAGCAGGCCCCGACTAGCTTTCACAGATACGCAGTATTTT. Residues: CASRPRLAFTDTQYF.

This clonotype was detected ten times or more. This chain links TRBV6-2 or TRBV6-3 with TRBJ2-3; D is unclear. Trimming stripped 6 bases from V and 4 bases from J, with 14 bases between. Per the germline V gene, CDR1 is MNHEY and CDR2 is SVGEGT. This CDR3 region has 14 residues. CDR3 sequence reads: CASSPTTLADTQYF. The CDR3, as DNA: TGTGCCAGCAGCCCAACTACTCTGGCAGATACGCAGTATTTT.

Many counts were recorded for this clonotype. The chain combines TRBV28 with TRBJ2-3; no definite D call. Trimming stripped 10 bases from V and 4 bases from J, with 9 bases between. Germline-derived CDR1 and CDR2 are MDHEN and SYDVKM. The CDR3 is 11 amino acids. The CDR3 DNA sequence: TGTGCCACCGGGCCCGCAGATACGCAGTATTTT. Protein: CATGPADTQYF.